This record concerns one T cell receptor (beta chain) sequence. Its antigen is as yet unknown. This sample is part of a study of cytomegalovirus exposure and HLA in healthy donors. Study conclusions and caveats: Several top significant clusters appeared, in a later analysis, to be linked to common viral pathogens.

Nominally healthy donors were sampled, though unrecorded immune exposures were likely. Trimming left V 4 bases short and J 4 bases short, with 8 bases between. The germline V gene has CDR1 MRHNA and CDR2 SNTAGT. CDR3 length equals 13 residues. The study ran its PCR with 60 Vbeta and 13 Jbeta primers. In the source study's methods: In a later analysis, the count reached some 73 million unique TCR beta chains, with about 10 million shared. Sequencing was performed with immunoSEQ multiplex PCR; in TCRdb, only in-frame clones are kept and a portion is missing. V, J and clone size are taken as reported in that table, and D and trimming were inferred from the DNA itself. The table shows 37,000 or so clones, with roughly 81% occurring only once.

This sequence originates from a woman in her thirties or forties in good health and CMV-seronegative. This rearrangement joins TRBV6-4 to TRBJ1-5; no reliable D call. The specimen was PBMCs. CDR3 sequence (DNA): TGTGCCAGCAGTGTTGAGTCGAATCAGCCCCAGCATTTT. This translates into CASSVESNQPQHF.